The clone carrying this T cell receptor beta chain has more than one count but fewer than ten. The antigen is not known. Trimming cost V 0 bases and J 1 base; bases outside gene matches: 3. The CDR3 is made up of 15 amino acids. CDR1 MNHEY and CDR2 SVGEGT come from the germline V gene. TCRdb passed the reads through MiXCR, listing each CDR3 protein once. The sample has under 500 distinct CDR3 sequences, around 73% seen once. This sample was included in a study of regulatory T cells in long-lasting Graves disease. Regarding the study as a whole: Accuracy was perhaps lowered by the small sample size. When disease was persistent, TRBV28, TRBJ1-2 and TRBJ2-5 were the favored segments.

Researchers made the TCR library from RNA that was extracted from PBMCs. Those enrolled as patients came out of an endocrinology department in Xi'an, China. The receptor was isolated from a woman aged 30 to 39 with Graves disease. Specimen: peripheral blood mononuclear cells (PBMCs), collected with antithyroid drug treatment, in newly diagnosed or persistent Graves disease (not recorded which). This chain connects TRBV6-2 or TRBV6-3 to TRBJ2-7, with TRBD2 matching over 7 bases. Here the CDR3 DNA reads TGTGCCAGCAGTTACTCGAAAGCGGGGTCCTACGAGCAGTACTTC. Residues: CASSYSKAGSYEQYF.